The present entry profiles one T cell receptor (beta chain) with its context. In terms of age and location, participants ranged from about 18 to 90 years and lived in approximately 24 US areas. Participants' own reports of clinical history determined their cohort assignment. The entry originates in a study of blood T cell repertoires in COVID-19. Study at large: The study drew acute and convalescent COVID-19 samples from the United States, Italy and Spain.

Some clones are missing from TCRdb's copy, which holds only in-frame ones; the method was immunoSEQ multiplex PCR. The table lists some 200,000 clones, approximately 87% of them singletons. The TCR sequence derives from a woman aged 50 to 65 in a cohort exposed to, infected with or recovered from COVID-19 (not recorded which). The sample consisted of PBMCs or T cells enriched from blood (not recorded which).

As DNA, the CDR3 is TGTGCCAGCAAGTCAGGTTTGCACATGAACACTGAAGCTTTCTTT. Residues: CASKSGLHMNTEAFF. The genes are TRBV5-4 and TRBJ1-1; D not resolved. This CDR3 spans 15 amino acids. Germline-derived CDR1 and CDR2 are SGHNT and YYREEE (reference sequence). The ends were cut back, 6 bases at V and 0 bases at J, with 15 bases in the middle.